This T cell receptor (beta chain) was observed in a study of technical replicates of blood from several donors. Sequencing used immunoSEQ multiplex PCR; TCRdb keeps in-frame clones, though not all of them. Found here are fewer than 80,000 clones, around 85% of them singletons; the top ten hold 4.8%. V shed 5 bases and J shed 8 bases, with 15 bases lying between them. CDR3 length: 14 amino acids. Germline V CDR1 and CDR2: SEHNR, FQNEAQ (reference sequence). What was sequenced was PBMCs. The rearrangement joins TRBV7-9 to TRBJ1-4; no clear D gene. The sequence derives from a human donor in good health. Some clones in this sample may be carry-over from other donors' samples. This CDR3 reads CASSLPGGLEKLFF. The DNA for the CDR3 is TGTGCCAGCAGCCTGCCGGGAGGGCTGGAAAAACTGTTTTTT.